Listed here are 16 T cell receptor beta chains from one sample, sequenced in a study of shared clonotypes between healthy human individuals. Some clones are missing from TCRdb's copy, which holds only in-frame ones; the method was immunoSEQ multiplex PCR. The table has 1.4 million or so clones, just under 99% seen once. Sequenced material: naive CD4+ T cells sorted from blood. The subset: CD45RA+ positively selected. Every receptor here comes from a young man in good health.

The rearrangement joins TRBV29-1 to TRBJ2-1; tentative D call: TRBD2 (6 bases). CDR1 and CDR2 from the germline V gene are SQVTM and ANQGSEA. The germline V and J ends were trimmed by 4 bases and 9 bases, with 22 bases remaining between them. The CDR3 runs 15 residues. As DNA, the CDR3 is TGCAGCGTTGTGTATACGGGAGTAAGTTTTAGTGAGCAGTTCTTC. Its protein is CSVVYTGVSFSEQFF.

This clone appeared once. The gene calls are TRBV7-2 and TRBJ2-2; D is ambiguous. CDR1 is SGHTA and CDR2 is FQGNSA in the germline V gene. CDR3 size: 14 residues. V was clipped by 0 bases and J by 6 bases, with 8 bases between them. The CDR3, as DNA: TGTGCCAGCAGCTTAGCTGGGGTTTCCGGGGAGCTGTTTTTT. Translated: CASSLAGVSGELFF.

The gene calls are TRBV18 and TRBJ1-5; TRBD1 might be the D (6 bases). Germline V lookup: CDR1 KGHSH, CDR2 LQKENI. Trimming took 3 bases from V and 6 from J, leaving 18 bases between them. This CDR3 region has 16 residues. This chain's CDR3 is CASSPGGGPRTQPQHF. In DNA, the CDR3 is TGTGCCAGCTCACCTGGAGGGGGGCCCAGGACTCAGCCCCAGCATTTT.

The V gene is TRBV15, the J gene TRBJ2-1, with 10 bases lining up with TRBD2. The CDR3 extends over 14 amino acids. In germline, CDR1 is LNHNV, CDR2 YYDKDF (reference sequence). J gave up 6 bases and V 3 bases, and 2 bases lay outside the gene matches. The CDR3 nucleotides read TGTGCCACCAGCAGTTGGACTAGCGGCAATGAGCAGTTCTTC. It is translated as CATSSWTSGNEQFF.

This rearrangement joins TRBV2 to TRBJ2-7; 9 nucleotides align to TRBD1. This CDR3 has 14 amino acids. The V and J ends lost 5 bases and 4 bases, in that order; junction bases with no gene match: 6. Germline V lookup: CDR1 SNHLY, CDR2 FYNNEI. CDR3 coding DNA: TGTGCCAGCAGTCAAACCGGGACAGGGTACGAGCAGTACTTC. It encodes CASSQTGTGYEQYF.

This clone was observed a handful of times. Additional DNA sequences in this sample encode the identical CDR3. J is TRBJ2-3 and V is TRBV5-1; D unclear. Germline V gives CDR1 SGHRS, CDR2 YFSETQ. CDR3 length equals 11 residues. V was pared by 1 base and J by 6 bases, with 3 bases between. CDR3 amino acids: CASSLLDTQYF. The DNA for the CDR3 is TGCGCCAGCAGCTTGTTGGATACGCAGTATTTT.

A remark on this clone: The junction differs from germline at one of its ends, possibly a read error. CDR3 in amino acids: CASSWNPNSEAFF. CDR3 nucleotide sequence: TGTGCCAGCAGCTGGAACCCTAACAGTGAAGCTTTCTTT. The rearrangement uses TRBV11-3 and TRBJ1-1; D remains unclear. Germline CDR1 and CDR2: SGHNT and YENEEA. This CDR3 is 13 amino acids long.

CDR3 protein: CASSSLGLEKLFF. Written as DNA, the CDR3 is TGTGCCAGCAGCTCCTTGGGACTAGAAAAACTGTTTTTT. V gene TRBV5-5 combines with J gene TRBJ1-4, with D possibly TRBD1 on 5 matching bases. The CDR3 totals 13 residues. The germline gives CDR1 SGHKS, CDR2 YYEKEE (reference sequence). With 3 bases removed from V and 8 bases from J, the gap between germline ends came to 11 bases.

CDR3 in amino acids: CASSPLPPRSSGNTIYF. The CDR3 DNA is TGTGCCAGCTCACCCCTGCCCCCCCGAAGCTCTGGAAACACCATATATTTT. V gene TRBV18 combines with J gene TRBJ1-3; D call uncertain. The CDR3 totals 17 residues. The germline CDR1 and CDR2 sequences are KGHSH and LQKENI. Trimming took off 3 bases at V and 0 bases at J, with 15 bases between the two ends.

The rearrangement joins TRBV7-9 to TRBJ2-7, with 10 bases lining up with TRBD2. Germline values: CDR1 SEHNR, CDR2 FQNEAQ (reference sequence). J lost 4 bases, V lost 5 bases, and 8 bases had no gene match. The CDR3 extends over 15 amino acids. The CDR3 protein is CASSLSGRTEYEQYF. The CDR3 bases are TGTGCCAGCAGCCTTAGCGGGAGGACCGAGTACGAGCAGTACTTC. Full variable domain (outside the CDR3, taken from reference TRBV7-9 and TRBJ2-7): DTGVSQNPRHKITKRGQNVTFRCDPISEHNRLYWYRQTLGQGPEFLTYFQNEAQLEKSRLLSDRFSAERPKGSFSTLEIQRTEQGDSAMYLCASSLSGRTEYEQYFGPGTRLTVT.

The V call is TRBV5-1, the J call TRBJ2-4, with D tentatively TRBD2 (5 bases). Germline CDR1 and CDR2: SGHRS and YFSETQ. CDR3 length equals 15 residues. Trimming left V 4 bases short and J 9 bases short, with 20 bases between. The CDR3, as DNA: TGCGCCAGCAGCGAATTCGGGGTACTAGATGTCATTCAGTACTTC. Amino acids: CASSEFGVLDVIQYF.

There are a few counts of this clone. The sample contains more than one DNA sequence encoding this CDR3. The DNA for the CDR3 is TGCGCCAGCAGCCCGGGACAGAGCTCCTACGAGCAGTACTTC. Residues: CASSPGQSSYEQYF. The V and J genes are TRBV5-1 and TRBJ2-7, with 7 bases matching TRBD1. The V gene end was trimmed by 4 bases and the J gene end by 0 bases; junction bases not matched to a gene: 4. The CDR3 extends over 14 amino acids. CDR1 is SGHRS and CDR2 is YFSETQ in the germline V gene.

This clone was recorded once. Other DNA sequences in the sample encode the same CDR3. The chain joins TRBV7-3 to TRBJ2-2; 12 bases agree with TRBD2. V dropped 6 bases and J dropped 1; count of bases not matched to a gene: 0. Germline values: CDR1 SGHTA, CDR2 FQGTGA. This CDR3 is built from 15 residues. The DNA of the CDR3 is TGTGCCAGCAGACTAGCGGGAGGGAACACCGGGGAGCTGTTTTTT. The encoded protein is CASRLAGGNTGELFF. The full variable domain, completed using reference TRBV7-3 and TRBJ2-2, is GAGVSQTPSNKVTEKGKYVELRCDPISGHTALYWYRQSLGQGPEFLIYFQGTGAADDSGLPNDRFFAVRPEGSVSTLKIQRTERGDSAVYLCASRLAGGNTGELFFGEGSRLTVL.

The V gene is TRBV14, the J gene TRBJ2-7; D assignment may be TRBD1 or TRBD2 (6 bases each). Germline CDR1 SGHDN, CDR2 FVKESK. The CDR3 contains 15 residues. Deletions cut 1 base from V and 4 bases from J, with 14 bases between. DNA of the CDR3: TGTGCCAGCAGCCAAGTCGGGGGCTTTGCTTACGAGCAGTACTTC. Protein product: CASSQVGGFAYEQYF.

V is TRBV5-1 and J is TRBJ2-3, with a possible D match to TRBD1 (6 bases). This CDR3 is 16 amino acids long. CDR1 SGHRS and CDR2 YFSETQ come from the germline V gene. V was shortened by 4 bases and J by 3 bases, with 18 bases between the two germline ends. The CDR3, as DNA: TGCGCCAGCAGCCCAACTTCAGGGGTTAGAACAGATACGCAGTATTTT. This sequence encodes CASSPTSGVRTDTQYF.

V and J are TRBV7-2 and TRBJ2-5, with 9 bases identical to TRBD1. The germline V gene has CDR1 SGHTA and CDR2 FQGNSA. With 3 bases clipped from V and 5 bases from J, the junction kept 7 bases outside the gene matches. CDR3 length equals 15 residues. CDR3 in amino acids: CASSLGQGTGETQYF. CDR3 sequence (DNA): TGTGCCAGCAGCTTGGGACAGGGCACGGGGGAGACCCAGTACTTC.